Listed here are 10 T cell receptor beta chains from one sample, sequenced in a study of blood T cell repertoires in COVID-19. Assay: immunoSEQ multiplex PCR; the TCRdb copy retains only in-frame clones and omits some. The table shows about 190,000 clones, with around 85% occurring only once. Source material: peripheral blood. The receptors come from a man aged 80 or over with COVID-19, enrolled during active disease.

This clone has just one count. The rearrangement uses TRBV19 and TRBJ1-2; 7 bases agree with TRBD1. Trimming removed 3 bases from V and 7 bases from J; junction bases left unmatched: 11. This CDR3 contains 15 residues. Germline values: CDR1 LNHDA, CDR2 SQIVND (reference sequence). The CDR3 here is CASSMEGRGNSGYTF. CDR3 coding DNA: TGTGCCAGTAGTATGGAGGGCAGGGGGAATAGTGGCTACACCTTC.

This chain joins TRBV2 and TRBJ2-5; 13 bases are shared with TRBD2. CDR3 length: 16 residues. CDR1 is SNHLY, CDR2 FYNNEI, per germline. The J segment lost 6 bases and the V segment lost 5 bases, leaving 9 bases of the junction unmatched. DNA for the CDR3: TGTGCCAGCAGTCAACTGATGACTAGCGGGGGGAAGACCCAGTACTTC. Protein: CASSQLMTSGGKTQYF.

The chain recombines TRBV9 with TRBJ1-3; tentatively, D is TRBD1 (6 bases). V lost 4 bases and J 2 bases, leaving 19 bases between the germline ends. Per the germline V gene, CDR1 is SGDLS and CDR2 is YYNGEE. The CDR3 has 17 residues. The DNA of the CDR3 is TGTGCCAGCAGCACAAACCCATACAGGGACACTGGAAACACCATATATTTT. It encodes CASSTNPYRDTGNTIYF. Full variable domain (missing parts from reference TRBV9 and TRBJ1-3): DSGVTQTPKHLITATGQRVTLRCSPRSGDLSVYWYQQSLDQGLQFLIQYYNGEERAKGNILERFSAQQFPDLHSELNLSSLELGDSALYFCASSTNPYRDTGNTIYFGEGSWLTVV.

The chain recombines TRBV5-4 with TRBJ1-3; D call uncertain. The CDR3 contains 13 residues. Germline values: CDR1 SGHNT, CDR2 YYREEE (reference sequence). With 5 bases removed from V and 0 bases from J, the gap between germline ends came to 6 bases. The CDR3 loop is CASRASSGNTIYF. The CDR3 DNA is TGTGCCAGCAGGGCCTCCTCTGGAAACACCATATATTTT.

This clone was counted a single time. The V gene is TRBV11-2, the J gene TRBJ2-3; 10 bases line up with TRBD2. This CDR3 comprises 15 residues. CDR1 and CDR2 from the germline V gene are SGHAT and FQNNGV. V shed 5 bases and J 2 bases; nucleotides not matched to a gene: 4. CDR3 protein: CASSTLAGYTDTQYF. The CDR3 coding sequence is TGTGCCAGCAGCACACTAGCGGGGTACACAGATACGCAGTATTTT.

The rearrangement links TRBV28 to TRBJ1-5; D remains ambiguous. V was clipped by 2 bases and J by 7 bases, with 24 bases between them. Germline V lookup: CDR1 MDHEN, CDR2 SYDVKM. The CDR3 spans 18 residues. The CDR3, as DNA: TGTGCCAGCAGTTTACCCGTTAGGTGGACCTTTGGAGGACAGCCCCAGCATTTT. This translates into CASSLPVRWTFGGQPQHF.

J is TRBJ1-1 and V is TRBV18, with a tentative D call TRBD1 (6 bases). The CDR3 loop spans 14 amino acids. The V and J ends lost 2 bases and 8 bases respectively, with 15 bases between them. In germline, CDR1 is KGHSH, CDR2 LQKENI. CDR3 sequence reads: CASSPYFQGQEAFF. The CDR3 DNA is TGTGCCAGCTCACCATACTTCCAGGGGCAGGAAGCTTTCTTT.

The rearrangement uses TRBV12-3 or TRBV12-4 and TRBJ1-2; 8 nucleotides agree with TRBD1. After removal of 6 bases from V and 6 bases from J, the junction contained 6 bases not matched to a gene. CDR3 size: 13 residues. CDR3 sequence reads: CASSLDRVNGYTF. CDR3 DNA: TGTGCCAGCAGCCTGGACAGGGTGAATGGCTACACCTTC.

The J gene is TRBJ1-1, the V gene TRBV4-3; D may be TRBD1 (5 bases). The V gene's germline CDR1 is LGHNA and CDR2 YSLEER. The CDR3 consists of 14 residues. V lost 1 base to trimming and J lost 1 base, with 7 bases between them. CDR3 in amino acids: CASSQGGGNTEAFF. In DNA, the CDR3 is TGCGCCAGCAGCCAAGGGGGGGGGAACACTGAAGCTTTCTTT.

CDR3 nucleotides: TGTGCCAGCAGCTTACTTAGTTTTTCAACCTATGGCTACACCTTC. The encoded protein is CASSLLSFSTYGYTF. The gene calls are TRBV7-9 and TRBJ1-2; D is unclear. The CDR3 extends over 15 amino acids. Trimming removed 2 bases at V and 4 bases at J, with 14 bases between. Germline-derived CDR1 and CDR2 are SEHNR and FQNEAQ (reference sequence).